This is a list of T cell receptor beta chains from one sample in a study of blood T cell repertoires in COVID-19. Method: immunoSEQ multiplex PCR; TCRdb's copy keeps in-frame clones and lacks some. Of 50,000 to 60,000 clones in the sample, nearly 85% were seen once. Sample: peripheral blood. The source is a man aged 35 to 55 with acute or convalescent COVID-19. Each CDR3 is given without its conserved first and last residue.

V gene: TRBV5-1
CDR3 protein: ASSSVGQGALSGNTIY

V gene: TRBV7-9
CDR3 protein: ASSWGGSDYGYT

V gene: TRBV5-6
CDR3 protein: ASSLVASGSTDTQY

V gene: TRBV6-5
CDR3 protein: ASTYESYSSEQY

V gene: TRBV2
CDR3 protein: ASSLGPGNSPLH

V gene: TRBV25-1
CDR3 protein: ASSEPHGGVGNQPQH

V gene: TRBV6-5
CDR3 protein: ASSQGYGYT

V gene: TRBV5-1
CDR3 protein: ASLSSGANVLT

V gene: TRBV2
CDR3 protein: ASSDLASGSTDTQY

V gene: TRBV19
CDR3 protein: ASSRQGSNEQF

V gene: TRBV7-2
CDR3 protein: ASSYQRGGGETQY

V gene: TRBV27
CDR3 protein: ASSSPGQGSPLH

V gene: TRBV7-2
CDR3 protein: ASSFQQINQPQH

V gene: TRBV15
CDR3 protein: ATSVGTGASYEQY

V gene: TRBV5-1
CDR3 protein: ASSTSGSSGPDTQY

V gene: TRBV9
CDR3 protein: ASSVGLVVPDTQY

V gene: TRBV5-1
CDR3 protein: ASSLGTNLNTEAF

V gene: TRBV6-5
CDR3 protein: ASTFATGSYEQY

V gene: TRBV30
CDR3 protein: AWSVGVSGNTIY

V gene: TRBV19
CDR3 protein: ASSISGTMRLSYGYT

V gene: TRBV10-2
CDR3 protein: ASSESDRGAGTQH

V gene: TRBV7-9
CDR3 protein: ASRYTGTGGPTGELF

V gene: TRBV4-2
CDR3 protein: ASSPRVSQGGPEAF

V gene: TRBV5-5
CDR3 protein: ASSLESAGRTAF

V gene: TRBV3-1/TRBV3-2
CDR3 protein: ASSRDQGYGGYT

V gene: TRBV7-6
CDR3 protein: ASSLGRVYNEQF

V gene: TRBV27
CDR3 protein: ASRSFDSLNEKLF

V gene: TRBV7-9
CDR3 protein: ASSLGTGGGNQPQH

V gene: TRBV6-5
CDR3 protein: ASSLGSGPGGEQF

V gene: TRBV5-1
CDR3 protein: ASSPERGLYSPLH

V gene: TRBV6-5
CDR3 protein: ARFTGIGTEAF

V gene: TRBV30
CDR3 protein: ARQQGNYGYT

V gene: TRBV13
CDR3 protein: ASSLGQGSFYGYT

V gene: TRBV2
CDR3 protein: ASSARLAGGSEQF

V gene: TRBV24-1
CDR3 protein: ATSQQGIDLH

V gene: TRBV15
CDR3 protein: ATGSRQGAEKLF

V gene: TRBV4-2
CDR3 protein: ASSQERNRAVGNTEAF

V gene: TRBV3-1/TRBV3-2
CDR3 protein: ASSPSNSPLH

V gene: TRBV7-2
CDR3 protein: ASSSSTLLARNEQF

V gene: TRBV7-7
CDR3 protein: ASSLFANTGELF

V gene: TRBV10-2
CDR3 protein: ASWDITGSYNSPLH

V gene: TRBV5-1
CDR3 protein: ASSFSGGETQY

V gene: TRBV14
CDR3 protein: ASSQATGGWNSPLH

V gene: TRBV19
CDR3 protein: ASSIGGQEPYNSPLH

V gene: TRBV7-9
CDR3 protein: ASRPDRVSSGNTIY